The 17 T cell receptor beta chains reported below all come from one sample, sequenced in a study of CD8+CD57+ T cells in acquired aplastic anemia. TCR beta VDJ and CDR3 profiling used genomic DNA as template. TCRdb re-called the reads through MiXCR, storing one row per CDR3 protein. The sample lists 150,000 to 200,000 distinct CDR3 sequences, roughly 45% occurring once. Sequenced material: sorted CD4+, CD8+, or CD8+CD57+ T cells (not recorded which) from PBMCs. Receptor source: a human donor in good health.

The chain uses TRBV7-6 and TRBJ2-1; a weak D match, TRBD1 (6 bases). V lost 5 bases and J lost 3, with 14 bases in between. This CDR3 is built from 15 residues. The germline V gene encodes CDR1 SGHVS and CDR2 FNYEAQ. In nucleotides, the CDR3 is TGTGCCAGCAGCACAACAGGGAGTTTCTACAATGAGCAGTTCTTC. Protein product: CASSTTGSFYNEQFF.

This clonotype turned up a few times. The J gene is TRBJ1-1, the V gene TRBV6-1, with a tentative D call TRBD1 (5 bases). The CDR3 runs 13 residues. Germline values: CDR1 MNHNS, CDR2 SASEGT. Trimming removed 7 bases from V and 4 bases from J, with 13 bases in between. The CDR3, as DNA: TGTGCCAGCATTAAATGGGGGTTCACTGAAGCTTTCTTT. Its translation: CASIKWGFTEAFF.

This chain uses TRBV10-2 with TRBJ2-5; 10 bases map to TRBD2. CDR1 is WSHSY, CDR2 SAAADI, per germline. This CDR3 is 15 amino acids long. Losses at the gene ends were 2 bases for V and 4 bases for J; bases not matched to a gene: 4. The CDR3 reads CASSEGGTSAETQYF. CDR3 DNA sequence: TGCGCCAGCAGTGAGGGGGGGACTAGCGCAGAGACCCAGTACTTC.

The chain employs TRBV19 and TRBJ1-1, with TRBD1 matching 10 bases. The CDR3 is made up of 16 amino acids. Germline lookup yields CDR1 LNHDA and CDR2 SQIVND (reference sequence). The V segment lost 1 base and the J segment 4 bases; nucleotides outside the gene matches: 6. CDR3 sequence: CASSIGTGGSGTEAFF. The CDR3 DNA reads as TGTGCCAGTAGTATAGGGACAGGGGGAAGTGGCACTGAAGCTTTCTTT.

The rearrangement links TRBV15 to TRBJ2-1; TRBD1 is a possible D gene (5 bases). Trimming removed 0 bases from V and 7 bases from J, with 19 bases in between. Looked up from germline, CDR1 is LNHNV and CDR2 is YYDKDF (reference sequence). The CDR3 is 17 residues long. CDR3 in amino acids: CATSRDKEIFPGNEQFF. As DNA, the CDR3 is TGTGCCACCAGCAGAGATAAGGAGATTTTTCCAGGGAATGAGCAGTTCTTC.

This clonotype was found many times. The CDR3 sequence: CASRETGATGELFF. The CDR3 DNA sequence: TGTGCCAGCAGGGAGACAGGGGCCACCGGGGAGCTGTTTTTT. This chain connects TRBV25-1 to TRBJ2-2; 8 bases map to TRBD1. CDR1 is MGHDK and CDR2 is SYGVNS in the germline V gene. The CDR3 is made up of 14 amino acids. V trimming: 6 bases; J trimming: 4 bases; junction bases outside the gene matches: 4.

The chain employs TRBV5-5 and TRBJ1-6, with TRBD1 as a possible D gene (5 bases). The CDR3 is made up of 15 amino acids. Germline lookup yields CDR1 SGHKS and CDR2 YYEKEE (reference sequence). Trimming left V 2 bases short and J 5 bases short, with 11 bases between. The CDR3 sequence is CASSFSGGNNSPLHF. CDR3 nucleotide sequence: TGTGCCAGCAGCTTCTCCGGGGGAAATAATTCACCCCTCCACTTT.

The CDR3: CATSSNREGSVQPQHF. DNA of the CDR3: TGTGCCACCAGCAGCAACAGGGAGGGGTCCGTACAGCCCCAGCATTTT. This sequence joins TRBV24-1 and TRBJ1-5; D is possibly TRBD1 (6 bases). The CDR3 totals 16 residues. Per the germline V gene, CDR1 is KGHDR and CDR2 is SFDVKD. V lost 7 bases, J lost 7 bases, and 22 bases lay in between.

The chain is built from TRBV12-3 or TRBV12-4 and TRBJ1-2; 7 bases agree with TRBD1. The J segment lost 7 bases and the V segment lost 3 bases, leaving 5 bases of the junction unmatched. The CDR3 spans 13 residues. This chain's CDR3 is CASSFGQGGGYTF. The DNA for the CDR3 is TGTGCCAGCAGTTTCGGGCAGGGGGGTGGCTACACCTTC.

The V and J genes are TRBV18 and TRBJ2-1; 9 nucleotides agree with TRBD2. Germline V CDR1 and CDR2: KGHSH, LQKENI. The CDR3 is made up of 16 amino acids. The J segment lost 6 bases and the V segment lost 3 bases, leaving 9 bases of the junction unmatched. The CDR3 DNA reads TGTGCCAGCTCACCCATGAACGGACTAGCGTCCAATGAGCAGTTCTTC. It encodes CASSPMNGLASNEQFF.

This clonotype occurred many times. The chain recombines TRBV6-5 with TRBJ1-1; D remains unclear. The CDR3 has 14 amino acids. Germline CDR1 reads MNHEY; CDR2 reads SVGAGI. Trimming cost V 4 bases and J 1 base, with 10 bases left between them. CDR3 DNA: TGTGCCAGCAGTTCTAAATACGGGAACACTGAAGCTTTCTTT. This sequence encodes CASSSKYGNTEAFF.

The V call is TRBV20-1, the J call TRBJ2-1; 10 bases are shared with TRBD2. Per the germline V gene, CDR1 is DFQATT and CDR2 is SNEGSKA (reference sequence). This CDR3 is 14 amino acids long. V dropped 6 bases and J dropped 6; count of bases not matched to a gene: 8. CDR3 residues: CSAPVSGGGNEQFF. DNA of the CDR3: TGCAGTGCCCCGGTCAGCGGGGGGGGCAATGAGCAGTTCTTC.

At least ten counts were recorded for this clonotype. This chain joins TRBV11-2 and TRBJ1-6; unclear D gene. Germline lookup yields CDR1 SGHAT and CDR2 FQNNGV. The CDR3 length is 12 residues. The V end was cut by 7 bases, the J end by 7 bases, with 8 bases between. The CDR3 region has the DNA TGTGCCAGCAACAACGGGAATTCACCCCTCCACTTT. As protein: CASNNGNSPLHF.

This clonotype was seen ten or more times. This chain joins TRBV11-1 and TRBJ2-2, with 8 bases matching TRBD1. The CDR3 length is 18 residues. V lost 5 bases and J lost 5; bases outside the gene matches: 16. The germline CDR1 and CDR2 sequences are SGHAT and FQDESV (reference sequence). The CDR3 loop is CASSSSWTGSGRTGELFF. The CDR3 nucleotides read TGTGCCAGCAGCAGCTCGTGGACAGGGTCGGGTCGGACCGGGGAGCTGTTTTTT. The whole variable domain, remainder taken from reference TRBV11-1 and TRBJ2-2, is EAEVAQSPRYKITEKSQAVAFWCDPISGHATLYWYRQILGQGPELLVQFQDESVVDDSQLPKDRFSAERLKGVDSTLKIQPAELGDSAMYLCASSSSWTGSGRTGELFFGEGSRLTVL.

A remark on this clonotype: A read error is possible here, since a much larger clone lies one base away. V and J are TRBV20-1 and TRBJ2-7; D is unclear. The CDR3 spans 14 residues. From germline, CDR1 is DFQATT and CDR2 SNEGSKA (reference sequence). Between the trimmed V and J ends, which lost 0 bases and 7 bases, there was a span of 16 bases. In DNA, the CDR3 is TGCAGTGCTAGAGATAAGAGTGTGTACAATGAGCAGTACTTC. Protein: CSARDKSVYNEQYF.

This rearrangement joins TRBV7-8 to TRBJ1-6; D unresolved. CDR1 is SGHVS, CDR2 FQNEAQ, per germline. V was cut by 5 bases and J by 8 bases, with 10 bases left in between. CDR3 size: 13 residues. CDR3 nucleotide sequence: TGTGCCAGCAGCCCCAGGACTGATTCACCCCTCCACTTT. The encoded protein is CASSPRTDSPLHF.

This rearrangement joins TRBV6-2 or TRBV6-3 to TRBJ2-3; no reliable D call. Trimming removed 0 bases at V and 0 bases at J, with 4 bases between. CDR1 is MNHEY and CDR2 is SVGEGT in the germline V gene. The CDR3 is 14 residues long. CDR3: CASSYSSSTDTQYF. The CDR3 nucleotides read TGTGCCAGCAGTTACTCCTCTAGCACAGATACGCAGTATTTT.